This TCR beta chain was identified during a study of T cell responses to AZD1222 COVID-19 vaccine. By share, this clone ranks as medium-sized. TCRdb's table, derived via immunoSEQ multiplex PCR, lists solely in-frame clones and lacks some. The sample consists of some 110,000 clones, approximately 89% of them appearing once. From germline, CDR1 is SGHVS and CDR2 FNYEAQ. The CDR3 sequence is 16 residues long. V lost 5 bases, J lost 2 bases, and 16 bases lay in between. The specimen was peripheral blood, collected on day 0 of AZD1222 vaccination. The rearrangement links TRBV7-6 to TRBJ2-1; the D gene is possibly TRBD1 (6 bases). The TCR was taken from an adult in good health. In DNA form, the CDR3 reads TGTGCCAGCAGCCCTACAAACAGGGAACCCTACAATGAGCAGTTCTTC. This encodes CASSPTNREPYNEQFF. The whole variable domain, remainder taken from reference TRBV7-6 and TRBJ2-1, is GAGVSQSPRYKVTKRGQDVALRCDPISGHVSLYWYRQALGQGPEFLTYFNYEAQQDKSGLPNDRFSAERPEGSISTLTIQRTEQRDSAMYRCASSPTNREPYNEQFFGPGTRLTVL.